The clone carrying this TCR beta chain is deemed large (0.1 to 1%). Antigen specificity is unknown. In each sample, roughly 0.95-10 million cryopreserved PBMC were present before DNA extraction. The length of the CDR3 is 13 residues. V dropped 2 bases and J dropped 1 base, with 6 bases sitting between them. In germline, CDR1 is LNHDA, CDR2 SQIVND (reference sequence). With survey level as its setting, the immunoSEQ assay was v3.0. Profiling relied on immunoSEQ multiplex PCR, and the TCRdb table lists in-frame clones only, not all of them. The data show under 12,000 clones, 84% seen once. This sample is drawn from a study of long-term antiretroviral therapy in people with HIV. Findings of the study overall: Blood was collected between about 2003 and 2017, possibly under older ART regimens. The range of CDR3 lengths in HIV repertoires proved narrower than that found in controls.

The chain joins TRBV19 to TRBJ2-7; no definite D call. This clonotype was sampled from a man between 50 and 59 years old with HIV. The sample was unsorted PBMCs, taken less than 7.5 years after starting antiretroviral therapy. The CDR3 spells CASSIWGSYEQYF. The CDR3 bases are TGTGCCAGTAGTATATGGGGATCCTACGAGCAGTACTTC.